The 8 T cell receptor beta chains reported below all come from one sample, sequenced in a study of blood T cell repertoires in COVID-19. The assay was immunoSEQ multiplex PCR, and TCRdb's table has in-frame clones only and misses some. The sample holds some 80,000 clones, roughly 82% seen once. Source material: peripheral blood. These receptors were taken from a human donor in a cohort sampled during active COVID-19.

The chain recombines TRBV29-1 with TRBJ1-3, with a weak D call TRBD1 (6 bases). CDR1 is SQVTM and CDR2 is ANQGSEA in the germline V gene. The length of the CDR3 is 13 residues. V was cut by 6 bases and J by 4 bases, with 13 bases left in between. The CDR3 here is CSVQGFAGNTIYF. Here the CDR3 DNA reads TGCAGCGTGCAGGGGTTCGCCGGAAACACCATATATTTT.

V usage is TRBV28 and J usage is TRBJ2-6; the D gene is possibly TRBD1 (6 bases). CDR1 MDHEN and CDR2 SYDVKM come from the germline V gene. The CDR3 runs to 15 residues. V lost 6 bases to trimming and J lost 2 bases, with 11 bases between them. CDR3 amino acids: CASRAQGAGANVLTF. The CDR3 DNA reads as TGTGCCAGCAGGGCACAGGGTGCTGGGGCCAACGTCCTGACTTTC.

V gene TRBV18 combines with J gene TRBJ2-7; tentative D call: TRBD1 (6 bases). Trimming cost V 4 bases and J 0 bases, with 10 bases left between them. Germline V gives CDR1 KGHSH, CDR2 LQKENI. This CDR3 comprises 14 residues. CDR3 sequence (DNA): TGTGCCAGCTCACGCGGACAGACCTCCTACGAGCAGTACTTC. Encoded protein: CASSRGQTSYEQYF.

The chain has TRBV5-1 and TRBJ2-3, with 8 bases aligning to TRBD2. Trimming removed 6 bases from V and 0 bases from J; junction bases left unmatched: 6. Germline lookup yields CDR1 SGHRS and CDR2 YFSETQ. This CDR3 region has 15 residues. CDR3: CASIPSGGSTDTQYF. The CDR3 region has the DNA TGCGCCAGCATCCCAAGCGGGGGTAGCACAGATACGCAGTATTTT.

This clone came up once. This rearrangement joins TRBV7-9 to TRBJ2-7, with TRBD2 as a possible D gene (6 bases). Trimming pared 5 bases from V and 4 bases from J, leaving 15 bases between. Germline values: CDR1 SEHNR, CDR2 FQNEAQ (reference sequence). The CDR3 is made up of 14 amino acids. CDR3 region: CASSRAGGTYEQYF. CDR3 DNA sequence: TGTGCCAGCAGCCGAGCTGGCGGGACTTACGAGCAGTACTTC.

This chain joins TRBV5-1 and TRBJ2-6; maybe TRBD1 (5 bases). The CDR3 length is 17 residues. CDR1 is SGHRS, CDR2 YFSETQ, per germline. Trimming removed 7 bases at V and 0 bases at J, with 17 bases between. Here the CDR3 DNA reads TGCGCCAGCTCCAAAGACAGACGGAACTCTGGGGCCAACGTCCTGACTTTC. It codes for CASSKDRRNSGANVLTF.

Ten or more counts support this clone. J is TRBJ2-7 and V is TRBV6-5, with D possibly matching TRBD2 (6 bases). This CDR3 is 14 amino acids long. From germline, CDR1 is MNHEY and CDR2 SVGAGI. Trimming removed 6 bases from V and 5 bases from J, with 17 bases in between. The CDR3 nucleotides are TGTGCCAGCAGCGCGTGGAGGGGCGGCGACGAGCAGTACTTC. It translates to CASSAWRGGDEQYF.

This chain connects TRBV4-1 to TRBJ2-5; D may be TRBD2 (6 bases). Trimming shortened V by 3 bases and J by 3 bases, and 11 bases separated the two germline ends. The CDR3 is 14 residues long. Germline lookup yields CDR1 MGHRA and CDR2 YSYEKL. The CDR3 DNA reads as TGCGCCAGCAGCCACCCCCGACTAGAAGAGACCCAGTACTTC. Translated: CASSHPRLEETQYF.